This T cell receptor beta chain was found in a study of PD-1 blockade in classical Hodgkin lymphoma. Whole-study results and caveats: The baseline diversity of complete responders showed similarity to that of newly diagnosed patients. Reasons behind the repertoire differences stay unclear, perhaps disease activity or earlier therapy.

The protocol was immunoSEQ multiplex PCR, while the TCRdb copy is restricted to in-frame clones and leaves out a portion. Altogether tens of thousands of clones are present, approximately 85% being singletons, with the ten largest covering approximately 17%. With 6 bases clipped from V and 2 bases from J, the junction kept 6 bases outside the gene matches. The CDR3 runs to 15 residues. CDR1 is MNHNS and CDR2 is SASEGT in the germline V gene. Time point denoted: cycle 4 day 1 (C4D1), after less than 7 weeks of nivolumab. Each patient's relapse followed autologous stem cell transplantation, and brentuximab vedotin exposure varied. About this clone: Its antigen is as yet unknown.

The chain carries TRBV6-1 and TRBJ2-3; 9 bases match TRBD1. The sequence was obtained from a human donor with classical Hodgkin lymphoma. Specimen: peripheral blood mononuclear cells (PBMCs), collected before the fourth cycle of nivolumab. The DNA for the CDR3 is TGTGCCAGCAGCCGGACAGGGGACCACACAGATACGCAGTATTTT. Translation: CASSRTGDHTDTQYF.